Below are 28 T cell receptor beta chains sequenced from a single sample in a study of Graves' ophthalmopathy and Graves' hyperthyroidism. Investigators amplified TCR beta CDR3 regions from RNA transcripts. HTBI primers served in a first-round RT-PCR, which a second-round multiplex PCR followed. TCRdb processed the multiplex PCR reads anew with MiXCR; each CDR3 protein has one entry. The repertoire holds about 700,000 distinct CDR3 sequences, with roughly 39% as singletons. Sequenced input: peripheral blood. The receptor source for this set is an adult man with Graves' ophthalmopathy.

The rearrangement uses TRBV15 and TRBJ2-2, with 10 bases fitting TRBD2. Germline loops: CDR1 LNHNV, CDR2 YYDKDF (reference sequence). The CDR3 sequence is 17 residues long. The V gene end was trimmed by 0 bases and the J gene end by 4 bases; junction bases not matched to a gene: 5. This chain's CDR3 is CATSRELAGRPTGELFF. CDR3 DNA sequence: TGTGCCACCAGCAGAGAACTAGCGGGGAGACCCACCGGGGAGCTGTTTTTT.

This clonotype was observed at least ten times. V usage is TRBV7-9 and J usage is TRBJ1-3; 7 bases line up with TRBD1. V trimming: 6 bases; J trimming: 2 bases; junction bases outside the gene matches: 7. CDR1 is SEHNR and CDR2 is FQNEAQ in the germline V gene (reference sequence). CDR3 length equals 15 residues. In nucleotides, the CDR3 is TGTGCCAGCAGTCAGGGGGTAGGAACTGGAAACACCATATATTTT. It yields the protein CASSQGVGTGNTIYF.

The CDR3: CSGTDRPGGGYTF. The CDR3 coding sequence is TGCAGTGGAACGGACAGGCCCGGCGGGGGCTACACCTTC. The V call is TRBV20-1, the J call TRBJ1-2, with 7 positions matching TRBD1. CDR1 is DFQATT and CDR2 is SNEGSKA in the germline V gene (reference sequence). The V gene end was trimmed by 7 bases and the J gene end by 8 bases; junction bases not matched to a gene: 13. This CDR3 is 13 amino acids long.

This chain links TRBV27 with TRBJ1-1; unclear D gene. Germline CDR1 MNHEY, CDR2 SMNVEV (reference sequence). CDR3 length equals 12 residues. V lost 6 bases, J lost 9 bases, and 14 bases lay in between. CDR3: CASSPRIGKAFF. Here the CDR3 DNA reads TGTGCCAGCAGCCCCAGAATAGGGAAAGCTTTCTTT.

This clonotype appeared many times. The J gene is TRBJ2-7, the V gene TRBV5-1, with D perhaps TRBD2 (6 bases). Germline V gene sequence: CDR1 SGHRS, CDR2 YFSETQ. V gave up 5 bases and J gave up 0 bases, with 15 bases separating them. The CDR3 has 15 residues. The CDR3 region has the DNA TGCGCCAGCAGGGAATCCAGCGGGTACTCCTACGAGCAGTACTTC. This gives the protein CASRESSGYSYEQYF.

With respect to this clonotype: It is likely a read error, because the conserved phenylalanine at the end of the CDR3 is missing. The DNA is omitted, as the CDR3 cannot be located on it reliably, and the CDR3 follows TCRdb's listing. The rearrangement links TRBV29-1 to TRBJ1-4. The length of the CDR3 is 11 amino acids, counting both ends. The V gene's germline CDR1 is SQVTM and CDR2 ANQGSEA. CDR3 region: CSVGGSAETNY.

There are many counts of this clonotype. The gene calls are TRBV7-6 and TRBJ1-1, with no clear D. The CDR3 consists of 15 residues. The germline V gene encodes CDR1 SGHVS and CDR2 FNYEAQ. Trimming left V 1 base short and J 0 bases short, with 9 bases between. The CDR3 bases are TGTGCCAGCAGCTTAGGGACGTCCTTGAACACTGAAGCTTTCTTT. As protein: CASSLGTSLNTEAFF.

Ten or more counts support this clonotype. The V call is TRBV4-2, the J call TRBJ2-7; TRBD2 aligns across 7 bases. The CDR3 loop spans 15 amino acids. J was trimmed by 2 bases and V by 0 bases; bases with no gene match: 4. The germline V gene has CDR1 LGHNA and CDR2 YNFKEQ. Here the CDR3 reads CASSQDLGGAYEQYF. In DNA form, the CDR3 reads TGTGCCAGCAGCCAAGATCTGGGGGGGGCCTACGAGCAGTACTTC.

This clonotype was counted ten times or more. The CDR3 DNA reads as TGTGCCAGCAGCGAAAAGGACAGGTCAAGCTCCTACGAGCAGTACTTC. This encodes CASSEKDRSSSYEQYF. The V and J genes are TRBV7-6 and TRBJ2-7; 7 positions agree with TRBD1. This CDR3 has 16 residues. The ends lost 5 bases at V and 0 bases at J; junction bases unmatched: 10. The germline V gene has CDR1 SGHVS and CDR2 FNYEAQ.

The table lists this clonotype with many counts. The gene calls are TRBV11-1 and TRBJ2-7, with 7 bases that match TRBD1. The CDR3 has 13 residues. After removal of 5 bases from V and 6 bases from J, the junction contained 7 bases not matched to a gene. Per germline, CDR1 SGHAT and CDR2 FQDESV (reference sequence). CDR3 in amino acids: CASSPDRVGEQYF. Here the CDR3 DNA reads TGTGCCAGCAGCCCCGACAGGGTAGGCGAGCAGTACTTC.

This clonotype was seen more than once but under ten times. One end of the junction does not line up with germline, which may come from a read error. The CDR3 loop is CASSQELVQVNTGELFF. CDR3 nucleotide sequence: TGCGCCAGTAGCCAAGAGTTGGTACAGGTGAACACCGGGGAGCTGTTTTTT. The rearrangement uses TRBV4-3 and TRBJ2-2, with D maybe TRBD1 (5 bases). Germline-derived CDR1 and CDR2 are LGHNA and YSLEER. The CDR3 spans 17 residues.

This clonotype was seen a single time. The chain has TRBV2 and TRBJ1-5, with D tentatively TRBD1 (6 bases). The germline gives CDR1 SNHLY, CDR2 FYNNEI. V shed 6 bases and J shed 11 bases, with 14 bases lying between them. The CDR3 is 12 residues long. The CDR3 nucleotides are TGTGCCAGCAGGATCCCGCAGGGGACCCAGCATTTT. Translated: CASRIPQGTQHF. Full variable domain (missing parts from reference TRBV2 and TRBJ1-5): EPEVTQTPSHQVTQMGQEVILRCVPISNHLYFYWYRQILGQKVEFLVSFYNNEISEKSEIFDDQFSVERPDGSNFTLKIRSTKLEDSAMYFCASRIPQGTQHFGDGTRLSIL.

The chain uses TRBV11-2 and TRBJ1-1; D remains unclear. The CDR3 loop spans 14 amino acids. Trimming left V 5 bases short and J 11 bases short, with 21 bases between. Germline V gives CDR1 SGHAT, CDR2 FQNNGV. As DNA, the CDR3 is TGTGCCAGCAGCCCGAAAGCTGAGGAGTTGAGGGCTTTCTTT. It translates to CASSPKAEELRAFF.

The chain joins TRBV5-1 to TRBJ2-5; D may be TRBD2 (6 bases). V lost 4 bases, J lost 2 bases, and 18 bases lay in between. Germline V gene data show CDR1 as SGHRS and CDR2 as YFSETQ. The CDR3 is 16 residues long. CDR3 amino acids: CASSKDSSVAQETQYF. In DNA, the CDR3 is TGCGCCAGCAGCAAGGACTCTAGCGTTGCACAAGAGACCCAGTACTTC.

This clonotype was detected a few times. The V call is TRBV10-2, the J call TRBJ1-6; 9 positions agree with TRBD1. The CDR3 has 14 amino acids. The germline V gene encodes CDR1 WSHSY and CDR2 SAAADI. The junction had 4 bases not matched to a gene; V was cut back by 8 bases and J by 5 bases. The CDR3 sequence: CASSGQGNNSPLHF. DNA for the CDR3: TGCGCCAGCTCTGGACAGGGGAATAATTCACCCCTCCACTTT.

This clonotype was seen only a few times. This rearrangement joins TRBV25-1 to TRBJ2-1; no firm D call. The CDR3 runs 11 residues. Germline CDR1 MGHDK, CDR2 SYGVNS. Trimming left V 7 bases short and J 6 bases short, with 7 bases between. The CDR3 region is CASMFGNEQFF. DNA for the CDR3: TGTGCCAGCATGTTTGGCAATGAGCAGTTCTTC.

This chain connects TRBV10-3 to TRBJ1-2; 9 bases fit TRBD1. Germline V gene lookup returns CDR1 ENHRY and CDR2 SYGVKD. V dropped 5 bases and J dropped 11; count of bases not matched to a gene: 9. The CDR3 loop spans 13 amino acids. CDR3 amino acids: CAISYLTGGGYTF. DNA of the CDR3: TGTGCCATCAGTTACCTGACAGGGGGAGGTTACACCTTC.

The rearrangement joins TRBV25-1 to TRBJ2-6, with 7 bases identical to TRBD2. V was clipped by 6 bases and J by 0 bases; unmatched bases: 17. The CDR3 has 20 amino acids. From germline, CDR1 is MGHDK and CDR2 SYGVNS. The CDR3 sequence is CASSTVGLPGPRSGANVLTF. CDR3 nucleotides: TGTGCCAGCAGCACCGTGGGACTACCGGGACCCCGCTCTGGGGCCAACGTCCTGACTTTC.

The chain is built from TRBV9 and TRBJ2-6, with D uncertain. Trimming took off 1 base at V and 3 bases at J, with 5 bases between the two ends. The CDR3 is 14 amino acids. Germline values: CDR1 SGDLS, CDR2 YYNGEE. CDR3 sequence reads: CASSVMGGANVLTF. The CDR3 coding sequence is TGTGCCAGCAGCGTAATGGGTGGGGCCAACGTCCTGACTTTC. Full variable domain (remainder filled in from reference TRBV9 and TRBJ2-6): DSGVTQTPKHLITATGQRVTLRCSPRSGDLSVYWYQQSLDQGLQFLIQYYNGEERAKGNILERFSAQQFPDLHSELNLSSLELGDSALYFCASSVMGGANVLTFGAGSRLTVL.

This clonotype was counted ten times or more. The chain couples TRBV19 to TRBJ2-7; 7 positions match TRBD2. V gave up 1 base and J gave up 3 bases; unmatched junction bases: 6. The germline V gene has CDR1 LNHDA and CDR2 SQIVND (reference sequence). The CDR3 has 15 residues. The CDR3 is CASSIGLAELYEQYF. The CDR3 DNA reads TGTGCCAGTAGTATAGGGCTAGCGGAACTCTACGAGCAGTACTTC.

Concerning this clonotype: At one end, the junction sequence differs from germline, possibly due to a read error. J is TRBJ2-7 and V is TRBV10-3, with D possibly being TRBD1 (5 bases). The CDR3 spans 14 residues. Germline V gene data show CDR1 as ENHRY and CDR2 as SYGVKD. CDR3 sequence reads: CASSYRQGDYEQYF. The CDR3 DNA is TGTGCCAGCAGTTACCGGCAGGGCGACTACGAGCAGTACTTC.

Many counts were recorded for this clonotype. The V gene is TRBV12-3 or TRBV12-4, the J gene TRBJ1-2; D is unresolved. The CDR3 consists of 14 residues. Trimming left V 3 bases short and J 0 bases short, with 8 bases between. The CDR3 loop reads CASSLLKTNYGYTF. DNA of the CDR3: TGTGCCAGCAGTTTGTTGAAGACTAACTATGGCTACACCTTC.

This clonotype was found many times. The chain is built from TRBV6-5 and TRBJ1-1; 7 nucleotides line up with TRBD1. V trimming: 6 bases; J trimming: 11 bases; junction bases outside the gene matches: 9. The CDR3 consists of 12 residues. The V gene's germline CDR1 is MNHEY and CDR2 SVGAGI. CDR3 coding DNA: TGTGCCAGCAGGGATACAGGGGAGCAGGCTTTCTTT. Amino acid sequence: CASRDTGEQAFF.

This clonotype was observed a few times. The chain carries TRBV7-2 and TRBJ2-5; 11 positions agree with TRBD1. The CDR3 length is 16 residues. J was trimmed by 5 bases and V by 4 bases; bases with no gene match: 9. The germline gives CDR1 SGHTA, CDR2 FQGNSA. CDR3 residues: CASSWGWDRGSETQYF. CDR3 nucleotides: TGTGCCAGCAGCTGGGGGTGGGACAGGGGGTCCGAGACCCAGTACTTC.

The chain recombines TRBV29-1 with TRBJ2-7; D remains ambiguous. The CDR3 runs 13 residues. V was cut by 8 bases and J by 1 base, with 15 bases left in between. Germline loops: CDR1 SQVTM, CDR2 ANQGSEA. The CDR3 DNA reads TGCAGCCGCGGATACTCCCCTTCCTACGAGCAGTACTTC. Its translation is CSRGYSPSYEQYF.

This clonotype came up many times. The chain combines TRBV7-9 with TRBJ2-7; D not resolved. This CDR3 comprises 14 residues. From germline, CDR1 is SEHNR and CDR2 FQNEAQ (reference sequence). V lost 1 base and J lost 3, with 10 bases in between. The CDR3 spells CASSLGGPDYEQYF. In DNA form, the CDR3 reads TGTGCCAGCAGCTTAGGCGGCCCGGACTACGAGCAGTACTTC.

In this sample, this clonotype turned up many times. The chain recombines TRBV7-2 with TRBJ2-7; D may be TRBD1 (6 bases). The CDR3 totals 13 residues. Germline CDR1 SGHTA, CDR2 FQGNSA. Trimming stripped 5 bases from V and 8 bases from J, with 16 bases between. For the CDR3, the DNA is TGTGCCAGCAGCGAATCGGGACATTTAAAGCAGTACTTC. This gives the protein CASSESGHLKQYF.

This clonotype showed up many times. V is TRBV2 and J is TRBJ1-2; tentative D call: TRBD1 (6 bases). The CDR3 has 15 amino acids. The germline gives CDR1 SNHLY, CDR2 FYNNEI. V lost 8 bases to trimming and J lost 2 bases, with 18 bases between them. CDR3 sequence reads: CASPAGDIENYGYTF. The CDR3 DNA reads TGTGCCAGCCCCGCTGGGGACATAGAAAACTATGGCTACACCTTC.